This TCR beta chain came from a study of shared clonotypes between healthy human individuals. Study conclusions and caveats: Among donors, sharing of clonotypes was expected to be affected by sequencing depth. Across a handful of donors, naive CD4 shared roughly 5.2%, naive CD8 less than 4%, memory CD4 about 2.4%, memory CD8 around 0.42%.

The table lists this clone with a few counts. Its antigen remains unidentified. Negatively enriched CD4+ T cells were divided by CD45RA into naive and memory. V shed 4 bases and J 3 bases; nucleotides not matched to a gene: 2. The CDR3 sequence is 13 residues long. Germline V gives CDR1 SGHRS, CDR2 YFSETQ. Using immunoSEQ multiplex PCR, the repertoire was profiled, and TCRdb retains in-frame clones only, with some absent. The data show 640,000 or so clones, around 72% seen once. Sequenced: memory CD4+ T cells sorted from blood. Subset specified: CD45RA-negative fraction. J is TRBJ1-2 and V is TRBV5-1, with TRBD1 identical over 8 bases. The TCR originated in a woman aged 25 to 39 in good health. In DNA form, the CDR3 reads TGCGCCAGCAGCGACAGGGGTGACTATGGCTACACCTTC. Its translation is CASSDRGDYGYTF.